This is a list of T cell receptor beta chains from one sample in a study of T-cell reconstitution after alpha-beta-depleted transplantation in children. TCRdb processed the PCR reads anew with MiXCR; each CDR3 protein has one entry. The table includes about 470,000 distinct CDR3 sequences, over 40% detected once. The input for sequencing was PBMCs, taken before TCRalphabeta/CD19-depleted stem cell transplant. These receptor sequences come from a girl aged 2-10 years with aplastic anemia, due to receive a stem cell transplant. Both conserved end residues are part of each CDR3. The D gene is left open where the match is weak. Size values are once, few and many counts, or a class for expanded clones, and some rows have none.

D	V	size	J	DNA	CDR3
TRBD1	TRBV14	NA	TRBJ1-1	TGTGCCAGCAGCCGATTTGGGACAGAAGGGACTGAAGCTTTCTTT	CASSRFGTEGTEAFF
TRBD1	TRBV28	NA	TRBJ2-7	TGTGCCAGCAGTTCGAACCGGGACAGCTACGTGCAGTACTTC	CASSSNRDSYVQYF
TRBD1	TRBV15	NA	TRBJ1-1	TGTGCCACCAGCCACAGGGGGCTGGACACTGAAGCTTTCTTT	CATSHRGLDTEAFF
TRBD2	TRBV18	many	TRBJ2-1	TGTGCCAGCTCACTACCCGGTTTCGGGGGAGCGGGATCCTACAATGAGCAGTTCTTC	CASSLPGFGGAGSYNEQFF
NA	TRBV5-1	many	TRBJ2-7	TGCGCCAGCTCTGGCAACGATGGCGGCTACGAGCAGTACTTC	CASSGNDGGYEQYF
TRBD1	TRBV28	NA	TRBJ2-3	TGTGCCAGCAGTCCATCGGGGACAGGGGGCGTGTGGATAGATACGCAGTATTTT	CASSPSGTGGVWIDTQYF
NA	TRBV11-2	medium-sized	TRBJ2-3	TGTGCCAGCAGCCTGATGGGGGGGCGCACAGATACGCAGTATTTT	CASSLMGGRTDTQYF
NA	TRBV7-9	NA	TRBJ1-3	TGTGCCAGCAGCCAAGAACACACCATATATTTT	CASSQEHTIYF
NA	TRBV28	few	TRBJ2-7	TGTGCCAGCAGTTTAGCCTTCTACGAGCAGTACTTC	CASSLAFYEQYF
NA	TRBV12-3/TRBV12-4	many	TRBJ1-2	TGTGCCAGCAGTTTGGTACCCACCGATGGCTACACCTTC	CASSLVPTDGYTF
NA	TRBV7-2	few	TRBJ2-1	TGTGCCAGCAGCTCCTACAACTACAATGAGCAGTTCTTC	CASSSYNYNEQFF
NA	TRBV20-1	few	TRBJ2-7	TGCAGTGCGGAAACAGGGAACTACGAGCAGTACTTC	CSAETGNYEQYF
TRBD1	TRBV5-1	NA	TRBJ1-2	TGCGCCAGCAGAGGGGACAGCAGTAACTATGGCTACACCTTC	CASRGDSSNYGYTF
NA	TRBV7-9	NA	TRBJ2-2	TGTGCCAGCAGCCGCATTGTCCAAGGGGCGCGACCCGGGGAGCTGTTTTTT	CASSRIVQGARPGELFF
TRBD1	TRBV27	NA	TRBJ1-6	TGTGCCAGCAGTGGCAGGGGGGCGACCCTCCACTTT	CASSGRGATLHF
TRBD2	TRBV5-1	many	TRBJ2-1	TGCGCCAGCATTGCGACTAGCGGGGGCAATGAGCAGTTCTTC	CASIATSGGNEQFF